The source of this T cell receptor beta chain is a study of blood T cell repertoires in COVID-19. In the study overall: Acute and convalescent COVID-19 specimens originated in the United States, Italy and Spain. Sources were T cells, B-cell-depleted T cells, or PBMCs; the material itself was cDNA or gDNA.

Original methodology: Amplification of reference gene primers provided the estimated nucleated cell counts. Measured with immunoSEQ multiplex PCR; TCRdb has only the in-frame clones, and not every one. That table is the source of V, J and clone size, and D and trimming were worked out from the DNA. The sample records fewer than 250,000 clones, under 90% being singletons. Germline V lookup: CDR1 LGHDT, CDR2 YNNKEL (reference sequence). The CDR3 is 13 residues long. The junction had 0 bases not matched to a gene; V was cut back by 2 bases and J by 6 bases. This chain links TRBV3-1 (or the pseudogene TRBV3-2) with TRBJ2-1; TRBD2 agrees at 8 bases. The receptor comes from a man in his thirties or forties with active or convalescent COVID-19. Sequencing was carried out using peripheral blood. The CDR3 nucleotides are TGTGCCAGCAGCCAACTAGCGGGCAATGAGCAGTTCTTC. Protein: CASSQLAGNEQFF.